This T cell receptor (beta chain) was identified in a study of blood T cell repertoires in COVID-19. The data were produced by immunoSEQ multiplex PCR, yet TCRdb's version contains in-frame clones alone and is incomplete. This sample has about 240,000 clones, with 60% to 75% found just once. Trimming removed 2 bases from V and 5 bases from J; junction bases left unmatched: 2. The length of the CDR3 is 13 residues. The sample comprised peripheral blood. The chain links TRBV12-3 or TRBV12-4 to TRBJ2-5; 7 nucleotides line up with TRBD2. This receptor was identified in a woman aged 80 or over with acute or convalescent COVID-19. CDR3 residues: CASSLLGGETQYF. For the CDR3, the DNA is TGTGCCAGCAGTTTATTGGGGGGGGAGACCCAGTACTTC.